The 21 T cell receptor beta chains below come from one sample, sequenced in a study of blood T cells in healthy people across ages. PCR was performed a second time for roughly 6 to 12 cycles using a sample-barcoded 5' primer and a J-beta primer mix. TCRdb ran MiXCR on the 5' RACE reads and lists one entry per CDR3 protein. The sample has about 1,400,000 distinct CDR3 sequences; roughly 40% are singletons. The sample taken for sequencing was blood. Every receptor here comes from a woman under 30 in good health.

This clonotype was picked up a small number of times. The chain links TRBV7-2 to TRBJ2-3; TRBD2 matches 10 bases. V lost 7 bases to trimming and J lost 4 bases; unmatched junction nucleotides: 11. Germline V gene data show CDR1 as SGHTA and CDR2 as FQGNSA. The CDR3 sequence is 16 residues long. In DNA form, the CDR3 reads TGTGCCAGCACCCTAACTAGCGGGACTGCCCCAGATACGCAGTATTTT. Its translation is CASTLTSGTAPDTQYF.

This clonotype was seen just once. This chain joins TRBV9 and TRBJ2-7; perhaps TRBD1 as D (6 bases). The J call may be faulty, since TRBJ2-5 better matches the DNA end. This CDR3 has 17 residues. Germline-derived CDR1 and CDR2 are SGDLS and YYNGEE. The CDR3 DNA reads as TGTGCCAGCAGCGCCACCGTGGACAGTTACAGCTCAGAGACCCAGTACTTC. Translation: CASSATVDSYSSETQYF.

V usage is TRBV12-3 or TRBV12-4 and J usage is TRBJ2-5; 14 bases fit TRBD2. The CDR3 runs 18 residues. Trimming removed 6 bases from V and 2 bases from J; junction bases left unmatched: 11. In DNA form, the CDR3 reads TGTGCCAGCAGCGAACCGGGACTAGCGGGGGCCATACAAGAGACCCAGTACTTC. Its translation: CASSEPGLAGAIQETQYF.

This clonotype turned up a few times. The chain recombines TRBV5-1 with TRBJ2-1, with 16 bases fitting TRBD2. The CDR3 sequence is 19 residues long. Germline V gene data show CDR1 as SGHRS and CDR2 as YFSETQ. The J segment lost 1 base and the V segment lost 2 bases, leaving 6 bases of the junction unmatched. The CDR3 DNA sequence: TGCGCCAGCAGCTTAGGGACTAGCGGGAGGGCCGCGTCCTACAATGAGCAGTTCTTC. Its translation is CASSLGTSGRAASYNEQFF.

V usage is TRBV10-3 and J usage is TRBJ1-6; no definite D call. This CDR3 contains 14 residues. Germline V CDR1 and CDR2: ENHRY, SYGVKD. Trimming took 3 bases from V and 3 from J, leaving 6 bases between them. This CDR3 reads CAISEKGYNSPLHF. The DNA of the CDR3 is TGTGCCATCAGTGAAAAGGGCTATAATTCACCCCTCCACTTT.

In this sample, this clonotype turned up a few times. This rearrangement joins TRBV12-3 or TRBV12-4 to TRBJ1-1; D gene uncertain. Trimming cost V 0 bases and J 3 bases, with 11 bases left between them. This CDR3 comprises 15 residues. CDR3 in amino acids: CASSLAAGWDTEAFF. Written as DNA, the CDR3 is TGTGCCAGCAGTTTAGCGGCGGGCTGGGACACTGAAGCTTTCTTT.

V gene TRBV2 combines with J gene TRBJ1-1; D gene uncertain. Germline V gene lookup returns CDR1 SNHLY and CDR2 FYNNEI. Trimming cost V 5 bases and J 1 base, with 8 bases left between them. The CDR3 runs 13 residues. The CDR3 DNA follows: TGTGCCAGCAGTAAGAACAGGAACACTGAAGCTTTCTTT. Translated, it gives CASSKNRNTEAFF.

The J gene is TRBJ1-2, the V gene TRBV10-1; tentative D call: TRBD1 (6 bases). V was pared by 4 bases and J by 7 bases, with 16 bases between. CDR1 is WNHNN, CDR2 SYGVQD, per germline (reference sequence). This CDR3 has 14 amino acids. The CDR3 loop reads CASSGKTGAFGYTF. Written as DNA, the CDR3 is TGCGCCAGCAGTGGAAAGACAGGTGCTTTTGGCTACACCTTC.

Only a few counts were recorded for this clonotype. CDR3 nucleotides: TGCGCCAGCAGTCAATCAGAGGGTTTACAAGAGACCCAGTACTTC. It is translated as CASSQSEGLQETQYF. V usage is TRBV5-1 and J usage is TRBJ2-5; maybe TRBD2 (5 bases). Germline values: CDR1 SGHRS, CDR2 YFSETQ. The CDR3 runs 15 residues. With 5 bases removed from V and 2 bases from J, the gap between germline ends came to 16 bases.

This clonotype was seen a few times. This chain joins TRBV29-1 and TRBJ2-1; 9 positions agree with TRBD2. Germline V CDR1 and CDR2: SQVTM, ANQGSEA. With V trimmed by 3 bases and J by 0 bases, 12 bases remained unmatched. This CDR3 comprises 18 residues. Here the CDR3 DNA reads TGCAGCGTTGACGGGGCGGGGGGGGGTCCCAGCTCCTACAATGAGCAGTTCTTC. As protein: CSVDGAGGGPSSYNEQFF.

On this clonotype itself: At one end, the junction sequence differs from germline, possibly due to a read error. CDR3 in amino acids: CATSPGDPPPHF. Here the CDR3 DNA reads TGTGCCACCAGTCCGGGGGATCCGCCCCCGCATTTT. The chain uses TRBV15 and TRBJ1-5; the D gene is possibly TRBD1 (5 bases). Germline V gives CDR1 LNHNV, CDR2 YYDKDF (reference sequence). This CDR3 is built from 12 residues.

Ten or more counts support this clonotype. This chain links TRBV4-1 with TRBJ2-3, with D unclear. The CDR3 loop spans 13 amino acids. Trimming took 0 bases from V and 6 from J, leaving 7 bases between them. The V gene's germline CDR1 is MGHRA and CDR2 YSYEKL. CDR3 loop: CASSQESPDTQYF. The CDR3 nucleotides read TGCGCCAGCAGCCAAGAGAGCCCCGATACGCAGTATTTT.

This clonotype was counted a few times. This sequence joins TRBV6-5 and TRBJ2-1, with TRBD2 matching 11 bases. This CDR3 is built from 16 residues. Germline V lookup: CDR1 MNHEY, CDR2 SVGAGI. The V segment lost 4 bases and the J segment 1 base; nucleotides outside the gene matches: 3. In nucleotides, the CDR3 is TGTGCCAGCAGTTTCGGGACTAGCGGATCCTACAATGAGCAGTTCTTC. Translating it yields CASSFGTSGSYNEQFF.

The chain is built from TRBV6-2 or TRBV6-3 and TRBJ2-1; tentative D call: TRBD2 (5 bases). V gave up 2 bases and J gave up 12 bases, with 17 bases separating them. From germline, CDR1 is MNHEY and CDR2 SVGEGT. The CDR3 contains 14 residues. CDR3 DNA: TGTGCCAGCAGTTACGTCGGGGTAATGAGCGTGCAGTTCTTC. This gives the protein CASSYVGVMSVQFF.

A single count supports this clonotype. The chain employs TRBV9 and TRBJ2-7, with 11 bases that match TRBD2. Trimming took 3 bases from V and 1 from J; bases not matched to a gene: 15. Germline V CDR1 and CDR2: SGDLS, YYNGEE. CDR3 length: 19 amino acids. The CDR3 coding sequence is TGTGCCAGCAGCGCGGGGACCGGGACTAGCGGCTACTGGTCCTACGAGCAGTACTTC. Translating gives CASSAGTGTSGYWSYEQYF.

The chain employs TRBV19 and TRBJ2-3, with D possibly being TRBD1 or TRBD2 (5 bases each). Germline V gene sequence: CDR1 LNHDA, CDR2 SQIVND (reference sequence). V lost 7 bases to trimming and J lost 6 bases, with 23 bases between them. The CDR3 has 16 residues. CDR3 in DNA: TGTGCCAGTAAAAAAGGAAGCGACCCAGAGGGGGATACGCAGTATTTT. Its protein product is CASKKGSDPEGDTQYF.

The table lists this clonotype with a few counts. This rearrangement joins TRBV29-1 to TRBJ1-6, with D perhaps TRBD1 (6 bases). Germline CDR1 and CDR2: SQVTM and ANQGSEA. CDR3 length: 13 residues. The ends were cut back, 6 bases at V and 4 bases at J, with 10 bases in the middle. CDR3 DNA: TGCAGCGTCCAAGGACAGTATAATTCACCCCTCCACTTT. Translating gives CSVQGQYNSPLHF.

This chain joins TRBV27 and TRBJ2-7, with a tentative D call TRBD1 (5 bases). Trimming shortened V by 4 bases and J by 7 bases, and 17 bases separated the two germline ends. This CDR3 region has 14 residues. Germline CDR1 reads MNHEY; CDR2 reads SMNVEV (reference sequence). The CDR3 DNA is TGTGCCAGCAGTTCAGGGTCCCCCTACAATGAGCAGTACTTC. Its translation is CASSSGSPYNEQYF.

The rearrangement links TRBV18 to TRBJ1-2, with TRBD1 identical over 8 bases. Trimming at V came to 2 bases and at J to 6 bases, leaving 5 bases not matched to a gene. Germline CDR1 is KGHSH and CDR2 is LQKENI. CDR3 length equals 14 residues. This chain's CDR3 is CASSPSQGAHGYTF. The CDR3 DNA follows: TGTGCCAGCTCACCATCGCAGGGGGCGCATGGCTACACCTTC. The variable domain in full, completed from reference TRBV18 and TRBJ1-2, reads NAGVMQNPRHLVRRRGQEARLRCSPMKGHSHVYWYRQLPEEGLKFMVYLQKENIIDESGMPKERFSAEFPKEGPSILRIQQVVRGDSAAYFCASSPSQGAHGYTFGSGTRLTVV.

This clonotype was found many times. The V call is TRBV7-2, the J call TRBJ2-3; 8 nucleotides line up with TRBD2. Per germline, CDR1 SGHTA and CDR2 FQGNSA. V lost 4 bases, J lost 2 bases, and 5 bases stayed unmatched. The CDR3 is 15 amino acids. CDR3 amino acids: CASSSLAGITDTQYF. Written as DNA, the CDR3 is TGTGCCAGCAGCTCCCTAGCGGGCATCACAGATACGCAGTATTTT.

This clonotype was observed a few times. The chain is built from TRBV12-3 or TRBV12-4 and TRBJ2-1, with a possible D match to TRBD2 (5 bases). The CDR3 is 14 amino acids. Trimming shortened V by 6 bases and J by 7 bases, and 16 bases separated the two germline ends. Written as DNA, the CDR3 is TGTGCCAGCAGCCCGGGGTCTGGCTTTAATGAGCAGTTCTTC. Its protein product is CASSPGSGFNEQFF.